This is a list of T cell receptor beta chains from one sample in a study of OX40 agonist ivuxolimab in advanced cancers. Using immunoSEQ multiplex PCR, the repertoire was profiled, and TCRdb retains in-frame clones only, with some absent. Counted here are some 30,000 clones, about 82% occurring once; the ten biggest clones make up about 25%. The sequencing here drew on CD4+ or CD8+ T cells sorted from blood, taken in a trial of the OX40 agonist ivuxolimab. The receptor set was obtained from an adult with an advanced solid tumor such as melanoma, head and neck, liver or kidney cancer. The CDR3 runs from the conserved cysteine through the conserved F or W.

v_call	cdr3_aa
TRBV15	CATSRGLTDTQYF
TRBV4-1	CASSPGLAGVQYF
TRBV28	CASSLEFGTSATDTQYF
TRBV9	CASSVAVGGTDTQYF
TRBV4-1	CASSQGRQRQETQYF
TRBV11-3	CASRQRDSYNEQFF
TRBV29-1	CSVRGWRDTEAFF
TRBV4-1	CASSQDTGPGNIQYF
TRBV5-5	CASSLRDFVYTF
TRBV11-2	CASSLGPSGYEQYF
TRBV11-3	CASSLPLPAGELFF
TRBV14	CASSQATGPSYEQYF
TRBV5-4	CASSRGETNTGELFF
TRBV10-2	CASSDHISSYNEQFF
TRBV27	CASSLIQQGVRADTQYF
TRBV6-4	CASSDSTGGGEKLFF
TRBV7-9	CASSSMRDRGLDEQFF
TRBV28	CASRSDRGTHEQYF
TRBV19	CASSYSNQPQHF
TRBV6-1	CASSEWGPAADTQYF
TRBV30	CAWTLDRASYNEQFF
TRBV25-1	CASKYTNTGELFF
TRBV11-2	CASSYRDRALDEQFF
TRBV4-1	CASSQVAGAYEQYF
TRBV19	CASSMGPTPSTDTQYF
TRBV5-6	CASSLWVGGTYNEQFF
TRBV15	CATSMRGGEKLFF
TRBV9	CASSLLLGRGETQYF
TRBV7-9	CASSDSTSGYNEQFF
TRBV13	CASSFTEINTGELFF
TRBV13	CASSLGLAGTTDTQYF
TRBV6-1	CASSEDRNSGNTIYF
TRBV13	CASSLGLAGSYNEQFF
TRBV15	CATSRGRQGVNTEAFF
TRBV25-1	CASSEYDGYTF
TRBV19	CASSYRWGLQSSYEQYF
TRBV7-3	CASSLGGNYGYTF
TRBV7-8	CASSPGGGSGEQFF
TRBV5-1	CASSLGVGGEVNTEAFF
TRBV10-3	CAISDGTGGFYEQYF
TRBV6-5	CASSYGTRDEAFF
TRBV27	CASSSPWGGRSVGELFF
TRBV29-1	CSATGFTDTQYF
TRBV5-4	CASSLEGASVYEQYF
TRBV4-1	CASSPGGYAAYEQYF
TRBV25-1	CASSRPKQGYF
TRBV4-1	CASSQGRGGSYEQYF
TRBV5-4	CASSLEIAGGDEQFF
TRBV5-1	CASSSHGTGTSEYEQYF
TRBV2	CASSEAAGTLVRLVCF
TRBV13	CASSFRTGTPYEQYF